The 10 T cell receptor beta chains below all came from one sample that was sequenced in a study of OX40 agonist ivuxolimab in advanced cancers. Generated by immunoSEQ multiplex PCR, the TCRdb table keeps only in-frame clones and is missing some. The table lists 40,000 to 45,000 clones, roughly 84% of them singletons. This specimen was CD4+ or CD8+ T cells sorted from blood, taken in a trial of the OX40 agonist ivuxolimab. The receptors derive from an adult with an advanced solid tumor such as melanoma, head and neck, liver or kidney cancer.

This chain links TRBV28 with TRBJ2-1, with TRBD2 identical over 9 bases. With V trimmed by 7 bases and J by 5 bases, 3 bases remained unmatched. The CDR3 loop spans 13 amino acids. Germline V gene lookup returns CDR1 MDHEN and CDR2 SYDVKM. The CDR3 DNA reads as TGTGCCAGCACTGCGGGAGGGAACAATGAGCAGTTCTTC. Its translation: CASTAGGNNEQFF. Drawing the rest from reference TRBV28 and TRBJ2-1, the complete variable domain is DVKVTQSSRYLVKRTGEKVFLECVQDMDHENMFWYRQDPGLGLRLIYFSYDVKMKEKGDIPEGYSVSREKKERFSLILESASTNQTSMYLCASTAGGNNEQFFGPGTRLTVL.

This chain links TRBV28 with TRBJ2-7; a possible D gene is TRBD2 (5 bases). The CDR3 runs 12 residues. The germline gives CDR1 MDHEN, CDR2 SYDVKM. Deletions cut 5 bases from V and 7 bases from J, with 12 bases between. The CDR3 reads CASSRGLEEQYF. CDR3 nucleotide sequence: TGTGCCAGCAGTAGAGGACTCGAGGAGCAGTACTTC.

V usage is TRBV7-9 and J usage is TRBJ1-2, with unresolved D. The CDR3 sequence is 11 residues long. Germline V gene lookup returns CDR1 SEHNR and CDR2 FQNEAQ (reference sequence). Trimming took off 6 bases at V and 1 base at J, with 3 bases between the two ends. The CDR3 DNA reads TGTGCCAGCAGTGTTAACTATGGCTACACCTTC. Its translation is CASSVNYGYTF.

The chain has TRBV4-1 and TRBJ1-5; D remains unclear. This CDR3 is built from 15 residues. CDR1 MGHRA and CDR2 YSYEKL come from the germline V gene. Trimming took 7 bases from V and 0 from J, leaving 13 bases between them. CDR3 residues: CASNPTDYSNQPQHF. DNA for the CDR3: TGCGCCAGCAACCCGACGGACTATAGCAATCAGCCCCAGCATTTT.

This chain uses TRBV4-1 with TRBJ1-5; TRBD1 agrees at 7 bases. The J segment lost 0 bases and the V segment lost 1 base, leaving 21 bases of the junction unmatched. There are 22 residues in the CDR3. Germline loops: CDR1 MGHRA, CDR2 YSYEKL. CDR3 loop: CASSQGGGTVIASVYSNQPQHF. In nucleotides, the CDR3 is TGCGCCAGCAGCCAAGGGGGGGGGACAGTGATAGCATCCGTGTATAGCAATCAGCCCCAGCATTTT.

The V call is TRBV18, the J call TRBJ2-7; no clear D. Germline CDR1 is KGHSH and CDR2 is LQKENI. CDR3 size: 14 residues. Trimming removed 6 bases from V and 4 bases from J, with 16 bases in between. The CDR3 DNA sequence: TGTGCCAGCTCCCCCCGGTCCCCGCGGTACGAGCAGTACTTC. Protein product: CASSPRSPRYEQYF.

The V and J genes are TRBV4-1 and TRBJ2-7; D may be TRBD1 or TRBD2 (5 bases each). Germline-derived CDR1 and CDR2 are MGHRA and YSYEKL. The V end was cut by 0 bases, the J end by 3 bases, with 15 bases between. This CDR3 region has 16 residues. CDR3 amino acids: CASSQDYAGADYEQYF. The CDR3 nucleotides are TGCGCCAGCAGCCAAGATTATGCCGGGGCAGACTACGAGCAGTACTTC.

V and J are TRBV27 and TRBJ2-5, with no clear D. Per germline, CDR1 MNHEY and CDR2 SMNVEV (reference sequence). Trimming stripped 5 bases from V and 1 base from J, with 14 bases between. The CDR3 covers 15 residues. CDR3 sequence reads: CASSPPARFQETQYF. The CDR3 DNA reads TGTGCCAGCAGTCCCCCTGCCCGGTTCCAAGAGACCCAGTACTTC.

The gene calls are TRBV10-3 and TRBJ1-2; D uncertain. Germline V gene data show CDR1 as ENHRY and CDR2 as SYGVKD. V was cut by 3 bases and J by 0 bases, with 8 bases left in between. The CDR3 totals 14 residues. As DNA, the CDR3 is TGTGCCATCAGTGACTTCACACCTAACTATGGCTACACCTTC. This translates into CAISDFTPNYGYTF.

The V call is TRBV5-5, the J call TRBJ1-2; perhaps TRBD1 as D (6 bases). Trimming took off 4 bases at V and 3 bases at J, with 19 bases between the two ends. CDR1 and CDR2 (germline): SGHKS, YYEKEE (reference sequence). CDR3 length equals 16 residues. The CDR3 DNA is TGTGCCAGCAGCAAGACACTAGGACAGTTGGACTATGGCTACACCTTC. This translates into CASSKTLGQLDYGYTF.